These 27 T cell receptor beta chains were all obtained from the same sample, sequenced in a study of graft-versus-host responses after intestinal transplantation (dated by TCRdb to about 2021). Libraries were made using the immunoSEQ multiplex PCR assay. The table was pulled from immuneACCESS by TCRdb, which kept in-frame rearrangements only. Such tables lose some clones; where checked, under half of the loss comes from unresolved V genes, and the rest has no known cause. In all, the sample holds 73,000 or so clones, and 90% of those were seen once. About 4% of the sample belongs to the ten largest clones. Which antigens these TCRs recognize remains unknown. The sample's time point label is to be understood as: cells obtained before transplantation from donor or recipient. Source: unstimulated CD8+ T cells sorted from spleen or lymph node cells, taken before transplant. The receptors stem from a human donor who was the organ donor for an intestinal transplant.

The V gene is TRBV30, the J gene TRBJ1-1; 8 bases map to TRBD1. Trimming took 0 bases from V and 4 from J; bases not matched to a gene: 7. The CDR3 has 15 residues. The germline V gene has CDR1 GTSNPN and CDR2 SVGIG (reference sequence). The CDR3 protein is CAWSVSGGLGTEAFF. DNA for the CDR3: TGTGCCTGGAGTGTATCAGGGGGCTTGGGCACTGAAGCTTTCTTT.

This clone was observed a single time. The V call is TRBV2, the J call TRBJ2-7, with a possible D match to TRBD1 (6 bases). Germline values: CDR1 SNHLY, CDR2 FYNNEI. V lost 6 bases and J 2 bases, leaving 11 bases between the germline ends. The CDR3 totals 13 residues. Here the CDR3 DNA reads TGTGCCAGCAGCCCCAGGGGCCCCTACGAGCAGTACGTC. Translation gives CASSPRGPYEQYV.

The rearrangement joins TRBV4-3 to TRBJ2-5; TRBD1 matches at 9 bases. The CDR3 extends over 16 amino acids. Germline lookup yields CDR1 LGHNA and CDR2 YSLEER. With 0 bases clipped from V and 2 bases from J, the junction kept 4 bases outside the gene matches. Here the CDR3 reads CASSQDGTGRQETQYF. The CDR3 DNA follows: TGCGCCAGCAGCCAAGACGGGACAGGGAGACAAGAGACCCAGTACTTC.

The V gene is TRBV6-5, the J gene TRBJ2-5, with a tentative D call TRBD1 (7 bases). Germline loops: CDR1 MNHEY, CDR2 SVGAGI. CDR3 length: 14 residues. The germline V and J ends were trimmed by 4 bases and 5 bases, with 14 bases remaining between them. In DNA, the CDR3 is TGTGCCAGCAGTTCAGGAGGGGGCCGGGAGACCCAGTACTTC. Protein product: CASSSGGGRETQYF.

The J gene is TRBJ2-7, the V gene TRBV28, with TRBD2 matching 7 bases. The CDR3 is made up of 13 amino acids. Germline CDR1 and CDR2: MDHEN and SYDVKM. V trimming: 6 bases; J trimming: 5 bases; junction bases outside the gene matches: 7. CDR3 region: CASSRWEGNEQYV. Here the CDR3 DNA reads TGTGCCAGCAGCCGGTGGGAGGGAAACGAGCAGTACGTC.

There are a few counts of this clone. V and J are TRBV7-6 and TRBJ2-1, with 10 nucleotides matching TRBD2. CDR3 length: 14 amino acids. Losses at the gene ends were 3 bases for V and 6 bases for J; bases not matched to a gene: 2. The germline gives CDR1 SGHVS, CDR2 FNYEAQ. CDR3 residues: CASSLQREGNEQFF. In DNA, the CDR3 is TGTGCCAGCAGCTTGCAGCGGGAGGGCAATGAGCAGTTCTTC. Based on the CDR3 plus reference TRBV7-6 and TRBJ2-1, the full variable domain is GAGVSQSPRYKVTKRGQDVALRCDPISGHVSLYWYRQALGQGPEFLTYFNYEAQQDKSGLPNDRFSAERPEGSISTLTIQRTEQRDSAMYRCASSLQREGNEQFFGPGTRLTVL.

The J gene is TRBJ2-2, the V gene TRBV9; 7 bases are a match to TRBD1. The trim removed 4 bases at V and 5 bases at J, leaving 11 bases unmatched. This CDR3 is 16 amino acids long. CDR1 SGDLS and CDR2 YYNGEE come from the germline V gene. The CDR3 spells CASSLGSQGVTGELFF. CDR3 DNA sequence: TGTGCCAGCAGCTTAGGCTCCCAGGGGGTGACCGGGGAGCTGTTTTTT.

The rearrangement links TRBV5-1 to TRBJ1-1, with 7 bases identical to TRBD1. CDR1 is SGHRS and CDR2 is YFSETQ in the germline V gene. Trimming took 4 bases from V and 0 from J; bases not matched to a gene: 12. CDR3 size: 17 residues. The DNA for the CDR3 is TGCGCCAGCAGCCTCCGACAGGGATCCAGCATGAACACTGAAGCTTTCTTT. Its protein product is CASSLRQGSSMNTEAFF.

The chain employs TRBV28 and TRBJ1-5, with D possibly being TRBD1 (5 bases). CDR1 is MDHEN and CDR2 is SYDVKM in the germline V gene. The germline V and J ends were trimmed by 6 bases and 7 bases, with 16 bases remaining between them. This CDR3 spans 14 amino acids. The CDR3 here is CASRRRQGWQPQHF. The CDR3 DNA reads as TGTGCCAGCAGAAGAAGGCAGGGTTGGCAGCCCCAGCATTTT.

The gene calls are TRBV7-9 and TRBJ1-2; D might be TRBD1 (5 bases). The CDR3 has 13 amino acids. The germline V gene encodes CDR1 SEHNR and CDR2 FQNEAQ (reference sequence). Trimming left V 0 bases short and J 3 bases short, with 5 bases between. The CDR3 DNA follows: TGTGCCAGCAGCTTAGCCAGGGACTATGGCTACACCTTC. The encoded protein is CASSLARDYGYTF.

The table lists this clone with many counts. Different DNA sequences within this sample yield the same CDR3. V is TRBV6-4 and J is TRBJ1-1; D is ambiguous. The germline V and J ends were trimmed by 0 bases and 1 base, with 3 bases remaining between them. The V gene's germline CDR1 is MRHNA and CDR2 SNTAGT. The CDR3 contains 13 residues. CDR3 residues: CASSDSQNTEAFF. The CDR3 bases are TGTGCCAGCAGTGACTCTCAGAACACTGAAGCTTTCTTT.

The chain has TRBV28 and TRBJ2-7, with D possibly matching TRBD1 (6 bases). The V and J ends lost 6 bases and 4 bases respectively, with 22 bases between them. The germline CDR1 and CDR2 sequences are MDHEN and SYDVKM. This CDR3 comprises 16 residues. CDR3 in DNA: TGTGCCAGCAGCCGAAAAGCAGGGGACCTTCCTTACGAGCAGTACGTC. It is translated as CASSRKAGDLPYEQYV.

The chain carries TRBV5-6 and TRBJ1-2, with D maybe TRBD1 (6 bases). CDR3 length: 12 residues. Germline CDR1 is SGHDT and CDR2 is YYEEEE. Deletions cut 4 bases from V and 4 bases from J, with 8 bases between. The CDR3 DNA reads TGTGCCAGCAGCCCGGACAGCTATGGCTACACCTTC. Translating gives CASSPDSYGYTF.

The chain combines TRBV2 with TRBJ2-5; 7 nucleotides match TRBD2. Trimming cost V 2 bases and J 2 bases; bases outside gene matches: 5. The V gene's germline CDR1 is SNHLY and CDR2 FYNNEI. This CDR3 spans 15 amino acids. The CDR3 DNA is TGTGCCAGCAGTGAATTCTTGCGGGAGCAAGAGACCCAGTACTTC. Amino acids: CASSEFLREQETQYF.

The genes are TRBV21-1 and TRBJ2-7; the table's TRBD1 call for D was not verified on the DNA. TRBV21-1 is a pseudogene segment. The CDR3 has 12 residues. The CDR3 DNA is TGTGCCAGCAGCGCGGACACCTACGAGCAGTACGTC. Its translation is CASSADTYEQYV.

This clone was seen a single time. V gene TRBV7-9 combines with J gene TRBJ2-3, with D perhaps TRBD2 (6 bases). Trimming took off 2 bases at V and 1 base at J, with 10 bases between the two ends. Germline V CDR1 and CDR2: SEHNR, FQNEAQ (reference sequence). CDR3 length equals 15 residues. The CDR3 protein is CASSLSGFGTDTQYF. The CDR3 DNA follows: TGTGCCAGCAGCTTAAGCGGGTTTGGCACAGATACGCAGTATTTT.

The chain recombines TRBV2 with TRBJ2-5; D is uncertain. The CDR3 runs to 14 residues. Trimming pared 4 bases from V and 0 bases from J, leaving 9 bases between. Per the germline V gene, CDR1 is SNHLY and CDR2 is FYNNEI. This CDR3 reads CASSGAANQETQYF. In DNA form, the CDR3 reads TGTGCCAGCAGTGGGGCAGCTAACCAAGAGACCCAGTACTTC. The complete variable domain, with remaining parts taken from reference TRBV2 and TRBJ2-5, reads EPEVTQTPSHQVTQMGQEVILRCVPISNHLYFYWYRQILGQKVEFLVSFYNNEISEKSEIFDDQFSVERPDGSNFTLKIRSTKLEDSAMYFCASSGAANQETQYFGPGTRLLVL.

The V and J genes are TRBV7-6 and TRBJ1-6, with D unclear. Trimming removed 3 bases at V and 7 bases at J, with 13 bases between. Germline lookup yields CDR1 SGHVS and CDR2 FNYEAQ. There are 15 residues in the CDR3. The CDR3 nucleotides read TGTGCCAGCAGCTTTCAAAGCGGCGGAAATTCACCCCTCCACTTT. It translates to CASSFQSGGNSPLHF. The variable domain in full, with the rest retrieved from reference TRBV7-6 and TRBJ1-6, is GAGVSQSPRYKVTKRGQDVALRCDPISGHVSLYWYRQALGQGPEFLTYFNYEAQQDKSGLPNDRFSAERPEGSISTLTIQRTEQRDSAMYRCASSFQSGGNSPLHFGNGTRLTVT.

The chain combines TRBV28 with TRBJ2-7; D is possibly TRBD1 (5 bases). This CDR3 is built from 14 residues. Trimming left V 5 bases short and J 3 bases short, with 14 bases between. CDR1 and CDR2 from the germline V gene are MDHEN and SYDVKM. This CDR3 reads CASSPSGTGYEQYV. In DNA form, the CDR3 reads TGTGCCAGCAGTCCCTCCGGTACAGGCTACGAGCAGTACGTC.

The chain employs TRBV5-1 and TRBJ1-4; 9 positions agree with TRBD1. The V segment lost 5 bases and the J segment 7 bases; nucleotides outside the gene matches: 9. This CDR3 has 15 amino acids. Germline V CDR1 and CDR2: SGHRS, YFSETQ. CDR3 sequence: CASRPTTGGSEKLFF. The CDR3 nucleotides are TGCGCCAGCAGGCCAACTACAGGGGGCTCTGAAAAACTGTTTTTT.

This chain connects TRBV7-2 to TRBJ1-6; 7 nucleotides match TRBD1. V lost 2 bases to trimming and J lost 10 bases; unmatched junction nucleotides: 8. CDR1 is SGHTA, CDR2 FQGNSA, per germline. The length of the CDR3 is 15 residues. CDR3 residues: CASSLTTGSGSPLHF. DNA of the CDR3: TGTGCCAGCAGCTTAACGACAGGGTCAGGATCACCCCTCCACTTT.

This chain joins TRBV27 and TRBJ2-1; a weak D match, TRBD2 (7 bases). Germline assignment: CDR1 MNHEY and CDR2 SMNVEV (reference sequence). The ends were cut back, 1 base at V and 4 bases at J, with 11 bases in the middle. The CDR3 spans 15 residues. The CDR3 loop reads CASSLYGGQYNEQFF. The CDR3 DNA sequence: TGTGCCAGCAGTTTATACGGGGGGCAATACAATGAGCAGTTCTTC.

The chain combines TRBV4-1 with TRBJ1-2, with 8 bases fitting TRBD1. V gave up 0 bases and J gave up 2 bases; unmatched junction bases: 2. Germline assignment: CDR1 MGHRA and CDR2 YSYEKL. There are 15 residues in the CDR3. The CDR3 loop reads CASSQERTGNYGYTF. The CDR3 bases are TGCGCCAGCAGCCAAGAGAGGACAGGGAACTATGGCTACACCTTC.

The chain couples TRBV4-1 to TRBJ1-4, with D unclear. The CDR3 is 11 residues long. Trimming removed 2 bases from V and 11 bases from J, with 6 bases in between. Per germline, CDR1 MGHRA and CDR2 YSYEKL. The CDR3 bases are TGCGCCAGCAGCCAAATCGCGAAACTGTTTTTT. Its protein product is CASSQIAKLFF.

The chain joins TRBV7-9 to TRBJ2-5; 13 positions match TRBD2. The length of the CDR3 is 18 residues. Germline V gene sequence: CDR1 SEHNR, CDR2 FQNEAQ (reference sequence). Trimming took 0 bases from V and 2 from J; bases not matched to a gene: 6. This CDR3 is CASSLAETSGGPQETQYF. In DNA form, the CDR3 reads TGTGCCAGCAGCTTAGCCGAGACTAGCGGGGGGCCACAAGAGACCCAGTACTTC.

The chain recombines TRBV5-1 with TRBJ2-5, with TRBD2 as a possible D gene (7 bases). Trimming removed 4 bases from V and 4 bases from J, with 14 bases in between. This CDR3 is 14 amino acids long. Germline CDR1 reads SGHRS; CDR2 reads YFSETQ. CDR3 in DNA: TGCGCCAGCAGCGGGGGGGGCGGGCGAGAGACCCAGTACTTC. Its protein is CASSGGGGRETQYF.

The V call is TRBV29-1, the J call TRBJ1-6; D is uncertain. The length of the CDR3 is 18 residues. Trimming took off 4 bases at V and 9 bases at J, with 28 bases between the two ends. Germline V gives CDR1 SQVTM, CDR2 ANQGSEA. This CDR3 reads CSVVSERTGDVFSSPLHF. DNA for the CDR3: TGCAGCGTTGTAAGTGAAAGGACCGGGGATGTATTCAGTTCACCCCTCCACTTT.